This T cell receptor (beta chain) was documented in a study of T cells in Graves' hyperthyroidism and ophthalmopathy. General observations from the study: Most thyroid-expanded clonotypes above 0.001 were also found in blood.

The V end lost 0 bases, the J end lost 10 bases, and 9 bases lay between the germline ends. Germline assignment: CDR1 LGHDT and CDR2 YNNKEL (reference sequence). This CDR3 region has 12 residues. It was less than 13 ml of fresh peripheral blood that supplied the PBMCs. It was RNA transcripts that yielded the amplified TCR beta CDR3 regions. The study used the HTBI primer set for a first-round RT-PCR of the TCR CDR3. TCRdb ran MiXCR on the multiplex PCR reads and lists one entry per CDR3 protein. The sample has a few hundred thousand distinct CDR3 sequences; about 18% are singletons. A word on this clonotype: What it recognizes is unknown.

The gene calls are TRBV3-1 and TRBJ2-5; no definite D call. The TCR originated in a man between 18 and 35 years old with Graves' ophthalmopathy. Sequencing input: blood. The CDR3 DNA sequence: TGTGCCAGCAGCCAAGATAGGGTTGGCCAGTACTTC. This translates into CASSQDRVGQYF.